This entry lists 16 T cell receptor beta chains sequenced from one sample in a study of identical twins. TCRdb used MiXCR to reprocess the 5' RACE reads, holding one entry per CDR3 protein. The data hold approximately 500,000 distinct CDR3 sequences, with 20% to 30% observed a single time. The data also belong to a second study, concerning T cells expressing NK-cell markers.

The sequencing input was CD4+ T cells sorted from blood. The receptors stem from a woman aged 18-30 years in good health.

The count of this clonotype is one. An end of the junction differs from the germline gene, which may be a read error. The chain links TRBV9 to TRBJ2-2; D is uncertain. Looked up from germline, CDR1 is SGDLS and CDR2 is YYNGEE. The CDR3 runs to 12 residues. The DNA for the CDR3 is TGTGCCAGCAGCGATAACACCAGGGAGCTGTTTTTT. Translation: CASSDNTRELFF.

The CDR3 DNA is TGTGCTAGTGGTTTGGGTGCGATAGCGGGAGGAGCCTACGAGCAGTACTTC. Protein sequence: CASGLGAIAGGAYEQYF. The chain couples TRBV12-5 to TRBJ2-7, with TRBD2 matching over 10 bases. The CDR3 contains 17 residues. The V gene's germline CDR1 is LGHNT and CDR2 FRNRAP. Trimming at V came to 1 base and at J to 2 bases, leaving 8 bases not matched to a gene.

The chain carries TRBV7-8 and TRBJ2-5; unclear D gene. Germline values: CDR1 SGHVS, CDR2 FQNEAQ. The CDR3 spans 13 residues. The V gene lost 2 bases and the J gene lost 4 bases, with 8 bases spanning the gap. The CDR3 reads CASSLRRLETQYF. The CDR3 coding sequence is TGTGCCAGCAGCTTAAGGCGGTTAGAGACCCAGTACTTC.

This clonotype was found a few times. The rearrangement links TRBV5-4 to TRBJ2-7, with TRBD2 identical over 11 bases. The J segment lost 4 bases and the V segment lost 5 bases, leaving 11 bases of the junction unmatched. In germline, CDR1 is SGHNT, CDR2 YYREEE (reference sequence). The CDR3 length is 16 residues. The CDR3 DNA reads TGTGCCAGCAGAATCGACGGGACTAGCGGACGGTACGAGCAGTACTTC. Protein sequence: CASRIDGTSGRYEQYF.

CDR3 bases: TGTGCCAGCAGGAGAGGCCGGGACAGGGGGCGTAAGGGAGAGACCCAGTACTTC. Translating gives CASRRGRDRGRKGETQYF. The chain joins TRBV2 to TRBJ2-5; 12 bases are shared with TRBD1. V trimming: 6 bases; J trimming: 4 bases; junction bases outside the gene matches: 15. Germline values: CDR1 SNHLY, CDR2 FYNNEI. The CDR3 covers 18 residues.

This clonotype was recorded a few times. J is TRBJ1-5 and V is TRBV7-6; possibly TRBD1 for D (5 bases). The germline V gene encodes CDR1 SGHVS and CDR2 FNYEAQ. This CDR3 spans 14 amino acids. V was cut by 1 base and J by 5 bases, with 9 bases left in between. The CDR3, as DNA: TGTGCCAGCAGCTTAGGACAGAATTATCAGCCCCAGCATTTT. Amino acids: CASSLGQNYQPQHF.

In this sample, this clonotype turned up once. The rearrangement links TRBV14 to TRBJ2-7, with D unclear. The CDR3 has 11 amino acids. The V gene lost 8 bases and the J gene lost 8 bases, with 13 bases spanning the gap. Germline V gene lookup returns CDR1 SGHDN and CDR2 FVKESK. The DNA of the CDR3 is TGTGCCAGCGGGAAACCTTTCAAGCAGTACTTC. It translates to CASGKPFKQYF.

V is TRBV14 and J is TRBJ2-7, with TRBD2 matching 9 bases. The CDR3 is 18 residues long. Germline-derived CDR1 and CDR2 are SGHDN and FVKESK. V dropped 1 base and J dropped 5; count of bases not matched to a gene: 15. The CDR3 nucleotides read TGTGCCAGCAGCCAAGTACATTTTTGGCGGGAGGGCCGAGACGAGCAGTACTTC. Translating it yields CASSQVHFWREGRDEQYF.

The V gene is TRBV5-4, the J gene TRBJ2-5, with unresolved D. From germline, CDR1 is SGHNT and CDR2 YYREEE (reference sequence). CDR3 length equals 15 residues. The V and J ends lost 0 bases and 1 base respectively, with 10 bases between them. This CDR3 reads CASSLGKERQETQYF. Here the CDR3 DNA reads TGTGCCAGCAGCTTGGGAAAGGAACGCCAAGAGACCCAGTACTTC.

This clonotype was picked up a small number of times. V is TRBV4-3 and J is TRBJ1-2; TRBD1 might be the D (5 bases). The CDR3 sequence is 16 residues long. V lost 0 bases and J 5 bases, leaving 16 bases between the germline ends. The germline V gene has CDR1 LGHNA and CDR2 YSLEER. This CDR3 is CASSQDLGTDLYGYTF. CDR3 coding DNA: TGCGCCAGCAGCCAAGATTTAGGGACCGACTTGTATGGCTACACCTTC.

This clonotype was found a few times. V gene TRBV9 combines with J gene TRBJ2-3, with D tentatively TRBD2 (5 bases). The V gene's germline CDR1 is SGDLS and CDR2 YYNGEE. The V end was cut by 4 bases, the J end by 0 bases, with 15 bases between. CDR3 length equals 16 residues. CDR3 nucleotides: TGTGCCAGCAGCTTAAGCGGTAGAACTAGCACAGATACGCAGTATTTT. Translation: CASSLSGRTSTDTQYF. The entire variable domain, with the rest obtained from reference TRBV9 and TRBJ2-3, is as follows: DSGVTQTPKHLITATGQRVTLRCSPRSGDLSVYWYQQSLDQGLQFLIQYYNGEERAKGNILERFSAQQFPDLHSELNLSSLELGDSALYFCASSLSGRTSTDTQYFGPGTRLTVL.

The CDR3 nucleotides are TGTGCCAGCGGGGATTTGGGACTAGCGTTCTACGAGCAGTACTTC. The encoded protein is CASGDLGLAFYEQYF. The chain has TRBV6-1 and TRBJ2-7; 10 bases are a match to TRBD2. Germline CDR1 and CDR2: MNHNS and SASEGT. The CDR3 covers 15 residues. With 8 bases clipped from V and 3 bases from J, the junction kept 10 bases outside the gene matches.

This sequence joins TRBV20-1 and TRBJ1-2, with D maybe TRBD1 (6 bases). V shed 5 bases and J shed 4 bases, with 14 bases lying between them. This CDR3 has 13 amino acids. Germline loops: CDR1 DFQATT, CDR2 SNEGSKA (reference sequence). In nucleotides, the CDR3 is TGCAGTGCTCAACAGGGTTATACCTATGGCTACACCTTC. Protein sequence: CSAQQGYTYGYTF.

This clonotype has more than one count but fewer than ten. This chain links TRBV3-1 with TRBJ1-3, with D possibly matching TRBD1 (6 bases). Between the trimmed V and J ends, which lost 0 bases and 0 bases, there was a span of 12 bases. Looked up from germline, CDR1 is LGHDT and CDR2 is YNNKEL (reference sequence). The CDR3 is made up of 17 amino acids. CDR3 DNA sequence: TGTGCCAGCAGCCAAGATCAGGGGACCGTCTCTGGAAACACCATATATTTT. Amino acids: CASSQDQGTVSGNTIYF.

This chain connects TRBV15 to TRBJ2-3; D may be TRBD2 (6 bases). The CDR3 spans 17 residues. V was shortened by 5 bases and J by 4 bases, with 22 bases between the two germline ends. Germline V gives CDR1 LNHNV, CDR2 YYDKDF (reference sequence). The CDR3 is CATSHHPPRAGPDTQYF. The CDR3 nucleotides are TGTGCCACCAGCCACCACCCGCCGCGGGCGGGGCCAGATACGCAGTATTTT.

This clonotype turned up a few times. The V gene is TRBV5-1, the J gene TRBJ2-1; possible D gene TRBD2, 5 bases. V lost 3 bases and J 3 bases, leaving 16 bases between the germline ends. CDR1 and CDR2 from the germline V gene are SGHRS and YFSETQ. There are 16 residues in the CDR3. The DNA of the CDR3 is TGCGCCAGCAGCTCGGGGAACCCGAGCTACTACAATGAGCAGTTCTTC. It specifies CASSSGNPSYYNEQFF.